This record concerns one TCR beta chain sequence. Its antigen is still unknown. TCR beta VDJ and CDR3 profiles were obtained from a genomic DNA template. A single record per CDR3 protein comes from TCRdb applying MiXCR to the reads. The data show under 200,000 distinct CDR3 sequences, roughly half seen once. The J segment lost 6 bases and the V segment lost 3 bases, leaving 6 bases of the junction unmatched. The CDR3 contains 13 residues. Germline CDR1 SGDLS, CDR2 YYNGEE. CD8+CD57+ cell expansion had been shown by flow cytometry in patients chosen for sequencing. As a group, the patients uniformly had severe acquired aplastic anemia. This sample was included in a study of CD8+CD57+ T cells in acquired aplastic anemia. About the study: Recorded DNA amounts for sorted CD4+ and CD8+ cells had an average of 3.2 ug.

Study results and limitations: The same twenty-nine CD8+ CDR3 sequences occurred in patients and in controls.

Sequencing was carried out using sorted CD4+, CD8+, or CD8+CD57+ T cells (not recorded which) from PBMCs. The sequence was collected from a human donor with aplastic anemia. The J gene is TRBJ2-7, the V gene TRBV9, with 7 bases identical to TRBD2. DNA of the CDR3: TGTGCCAGCAGCGAGCGGGACGACGGCGAGCAGTACTTC. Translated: CASSERDDGEQYF.